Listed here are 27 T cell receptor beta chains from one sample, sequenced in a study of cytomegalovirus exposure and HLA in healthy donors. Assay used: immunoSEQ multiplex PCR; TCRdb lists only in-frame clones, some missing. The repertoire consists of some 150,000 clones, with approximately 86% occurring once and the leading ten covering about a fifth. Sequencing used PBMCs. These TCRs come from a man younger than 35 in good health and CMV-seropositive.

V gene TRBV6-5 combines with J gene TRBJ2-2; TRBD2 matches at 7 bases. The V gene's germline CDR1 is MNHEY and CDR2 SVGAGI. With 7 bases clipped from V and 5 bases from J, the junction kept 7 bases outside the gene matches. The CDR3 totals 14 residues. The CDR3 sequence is CASMAGEGTGELFF. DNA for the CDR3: TGTGCCAGCATGGCGGGAGAGGGGACCGGGGAGCTGTTTTTT.

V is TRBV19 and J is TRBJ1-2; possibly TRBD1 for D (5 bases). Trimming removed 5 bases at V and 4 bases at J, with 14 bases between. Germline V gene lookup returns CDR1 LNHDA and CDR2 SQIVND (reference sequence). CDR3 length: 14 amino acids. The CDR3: CASSEPDRAYGYTF. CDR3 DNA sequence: TGTGCCAGTAGTGAGCCCGACAGAGCCTATGGCTACACCTTC.

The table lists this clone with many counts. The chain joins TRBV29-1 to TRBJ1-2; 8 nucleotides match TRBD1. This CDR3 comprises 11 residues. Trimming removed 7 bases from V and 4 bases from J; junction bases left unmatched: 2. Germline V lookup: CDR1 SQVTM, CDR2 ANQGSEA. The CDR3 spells CSAGGAYGYTF. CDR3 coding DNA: TGCAGCGCAGGGGGCGCCTATGGCTACACCTTC. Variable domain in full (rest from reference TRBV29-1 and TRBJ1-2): SAVISQKPSRDICQRGTSLTIQCQVDSQVTMMFWYRQQPGQSLTLIATANQGSEATYESGFVIDKFPISRPNLTFSTLTVSNMSPEDSSIYLCSAGGAYGYTFGSGTRLTVV.

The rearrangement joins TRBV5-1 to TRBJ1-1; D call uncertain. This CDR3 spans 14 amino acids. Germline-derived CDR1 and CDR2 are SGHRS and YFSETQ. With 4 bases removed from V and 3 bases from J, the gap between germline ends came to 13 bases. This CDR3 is CASSPYSTDTEAFF. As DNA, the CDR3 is TGCGCCAGCAGCCCCTACAGTACTGACACTGAAGCTTTCTTT.

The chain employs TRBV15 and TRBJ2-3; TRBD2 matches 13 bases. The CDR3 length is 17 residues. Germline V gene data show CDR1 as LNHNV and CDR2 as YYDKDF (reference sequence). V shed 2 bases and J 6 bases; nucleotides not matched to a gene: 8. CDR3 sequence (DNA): TGTGCCACCAGCAGAAGCCCACTAGCGGGGGGGCCCGATACGCAGTATTTT. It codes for CATSRSPLAGGPDTQYF.

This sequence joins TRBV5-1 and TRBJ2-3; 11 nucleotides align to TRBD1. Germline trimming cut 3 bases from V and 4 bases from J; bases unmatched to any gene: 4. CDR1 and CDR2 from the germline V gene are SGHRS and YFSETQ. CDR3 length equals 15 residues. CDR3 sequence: CASSWGDRGSDTQYF. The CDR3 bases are TGCGCCAGCAGCTGGGGGGACAGGGGGTCAGATACGCAGTATTTT. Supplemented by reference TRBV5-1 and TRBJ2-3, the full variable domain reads KAGVTQTPRYLIKTRGQQVTLSCSPISGHRSVSWYQQTPGQGLQFLFEYFSETQRNKGNFPGRFSGRQFSNSRSEMNVSTLELGDSALYLCASSWGDRGSDTQYFGPGTRLTVL.

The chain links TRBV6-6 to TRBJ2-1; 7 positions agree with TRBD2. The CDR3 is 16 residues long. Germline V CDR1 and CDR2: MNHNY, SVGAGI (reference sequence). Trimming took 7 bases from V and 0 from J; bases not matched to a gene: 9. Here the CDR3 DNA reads TGTGCCAGCAACTTATTATCGGGAGGCTCCTACAATGAGCAGTTCTTC. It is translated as CASNLLSGGSYNEQFF.

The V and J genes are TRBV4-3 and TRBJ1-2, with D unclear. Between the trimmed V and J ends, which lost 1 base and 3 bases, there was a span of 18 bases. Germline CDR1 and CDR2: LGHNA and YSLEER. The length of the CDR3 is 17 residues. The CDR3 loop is CASSQVDGRSEDYGYTF. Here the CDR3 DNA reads TGCGCCAGCAGCCAAGTAGATGGTCGGAGTGAGGACTATGGCTACACCTTC.

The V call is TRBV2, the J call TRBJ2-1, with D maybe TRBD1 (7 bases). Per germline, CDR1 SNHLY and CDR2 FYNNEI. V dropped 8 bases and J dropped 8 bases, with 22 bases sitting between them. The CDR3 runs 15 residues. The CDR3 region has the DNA TGTGCCAGCTCCAGCCAGGGGGGCCCCACCGATGAGCAGTTCTTC. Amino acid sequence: CASSSQGGPTDEQFF. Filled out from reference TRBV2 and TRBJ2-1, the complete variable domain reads EPEVTQTPSHQVTQMGQEVILRCVPISNHLYFYWYRQILGQKVEFLVSFYNNEISEKSEIFDDQFSVERPDGSNFTLKIRSTKLEDSAMYFCASSSQGGPTDEQFFGPGTRLTVL.

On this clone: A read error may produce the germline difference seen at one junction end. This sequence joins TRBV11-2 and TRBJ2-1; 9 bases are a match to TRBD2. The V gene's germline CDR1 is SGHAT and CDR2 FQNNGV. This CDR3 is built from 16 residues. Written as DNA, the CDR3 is TGTGCCAGCAGCCTAGATTTGGTAGCGGGAGTGAATGAGCAGTTCTTC. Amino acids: CASSLDLVAGVNEQFF.

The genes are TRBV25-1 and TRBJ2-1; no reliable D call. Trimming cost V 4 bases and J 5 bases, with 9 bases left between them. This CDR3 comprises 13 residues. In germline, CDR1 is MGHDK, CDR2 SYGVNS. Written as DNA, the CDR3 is TGTGCCAGCAGTGTAGCCTTCAACAATGAGCAGTTCTTC. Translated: CASSVAFNNEQFF.

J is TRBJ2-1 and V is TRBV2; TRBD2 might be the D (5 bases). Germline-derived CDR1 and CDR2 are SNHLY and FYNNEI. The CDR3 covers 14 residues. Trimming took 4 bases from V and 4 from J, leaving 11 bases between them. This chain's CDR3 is CASSARASYNEQFF. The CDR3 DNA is TGTGCCAGCAGTGCGCGGGCTTCATACAATGAGCAGTTCTTC.

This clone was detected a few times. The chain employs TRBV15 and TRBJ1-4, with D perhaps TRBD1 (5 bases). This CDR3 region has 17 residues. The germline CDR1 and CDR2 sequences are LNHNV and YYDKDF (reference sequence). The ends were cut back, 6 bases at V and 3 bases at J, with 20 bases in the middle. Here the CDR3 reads CATSIGRRGAANEKLFF. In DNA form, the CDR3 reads TGTGCCACCAGTATAGGCCGGCGGGGCGCAGCTAATGAAAAACTGTTTTTT. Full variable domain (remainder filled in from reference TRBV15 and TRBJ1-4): DAMVIQNPRYQVTQFGKPVTLSCSQTLNHNVMYWYQQKSSQAPKLLFHYYDKDFNNEADTPDNFQSRRPNTSFCFLDIRSPGLGDTAMYLCATSIGRRGAANEKLFFGSGTQLSVL.

The CDR3 spells CASSFEWSTGELFF. The CDR3 DNA follows: TGTGCCAGCAGCTTCGAGTGGTCCACCGGGGAGCTGTTTTTT. V gene TRBV11-1 combines with J gene TRBJ2-2; D not certain. The V end lost 3 bases, the J end lost 4 bases, and 9 bases lay between the germline ends. Germline V lookup: CDR1 SGHAT, CDR2 FQDESV (reference sequence). The CDR3 sequence is 14 residues long.

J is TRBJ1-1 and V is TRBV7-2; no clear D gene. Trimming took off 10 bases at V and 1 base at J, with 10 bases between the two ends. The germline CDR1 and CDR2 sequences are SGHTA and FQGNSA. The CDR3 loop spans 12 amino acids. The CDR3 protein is CATGVTNTEAFF. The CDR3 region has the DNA TGTGCCACCGGGGTGACGAACACTGAAGCTTTCTTT.

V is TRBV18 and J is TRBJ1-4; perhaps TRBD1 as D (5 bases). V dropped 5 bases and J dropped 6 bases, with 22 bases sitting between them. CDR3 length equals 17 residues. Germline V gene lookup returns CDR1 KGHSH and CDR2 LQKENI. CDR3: CASSTSPGARGDEKLFF. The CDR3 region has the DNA TGTGCCAGCTCAACGTCTCCCGGGGCTCGGGGGGATGAAAAACTGTTTTTT.

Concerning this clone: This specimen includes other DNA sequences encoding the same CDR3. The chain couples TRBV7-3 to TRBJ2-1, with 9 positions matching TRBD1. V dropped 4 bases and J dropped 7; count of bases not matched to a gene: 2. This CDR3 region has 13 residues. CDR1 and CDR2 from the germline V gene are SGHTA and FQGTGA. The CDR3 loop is CASSSGQGNEQFF. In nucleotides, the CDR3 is TGTGCCAGCAGCTCTGGACAGGGGAATGAGCAGTTCTTC.

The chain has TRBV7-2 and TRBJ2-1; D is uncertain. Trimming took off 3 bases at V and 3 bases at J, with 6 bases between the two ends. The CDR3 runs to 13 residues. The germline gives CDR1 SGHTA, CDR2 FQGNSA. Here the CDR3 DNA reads TGTGCCAGCAGCTTGATGAGCTACAATGAGCAGTTCTTC. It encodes CASSLMSYNEQFF.

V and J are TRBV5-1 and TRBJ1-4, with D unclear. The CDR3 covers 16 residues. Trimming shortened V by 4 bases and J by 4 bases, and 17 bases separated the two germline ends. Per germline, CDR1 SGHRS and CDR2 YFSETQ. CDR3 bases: TGCGCCAGCAGCGCAGACCTTCGGCGGGTTAATGAAAAACTGTTTTTT. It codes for CASSADLRRVNEKLFF. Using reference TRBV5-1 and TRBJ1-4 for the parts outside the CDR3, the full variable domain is KAGVTQTPRYLIKTRGQQVTLSCSPISGHRSVSWYQQTPGQGLQFLFEYFSETQRNKGNFPGRFSGRQFSNSRSEMNVSTLELGDSALYLCASSADLRRVNEKLFFGSGTQLSVL.

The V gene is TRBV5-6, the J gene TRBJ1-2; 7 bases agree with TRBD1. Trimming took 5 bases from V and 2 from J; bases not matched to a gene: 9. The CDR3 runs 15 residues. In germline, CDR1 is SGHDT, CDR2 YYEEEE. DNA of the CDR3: TGTGCCAGCAGTTCTTCAGGGGGTGAAAACTATGGCTACACCTTC. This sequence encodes CASSSSGGENYGYTF.

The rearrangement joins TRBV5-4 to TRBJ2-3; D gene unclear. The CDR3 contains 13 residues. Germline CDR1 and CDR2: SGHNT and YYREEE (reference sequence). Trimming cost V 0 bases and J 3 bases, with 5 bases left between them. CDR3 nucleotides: TGTGCCAGCAGCTTGGACGCGACAGATACGCAGTATTTT. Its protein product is CASSLDATDTQYF. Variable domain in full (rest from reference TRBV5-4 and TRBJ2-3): ETGVTQSPTHLIKTRGQQVTLRCSSQSGHNTVSWYQQALGQGPQFIFQYYREEENGRGNFPPRFSGLQFPNYSSELNVNALELDDSALYLCASSLDATDTQYFGPGTRLTVL.

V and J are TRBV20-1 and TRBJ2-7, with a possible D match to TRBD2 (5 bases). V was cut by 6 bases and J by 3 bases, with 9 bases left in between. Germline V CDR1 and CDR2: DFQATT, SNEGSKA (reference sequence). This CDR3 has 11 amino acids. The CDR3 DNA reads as TGCAGTGCGAGGGCCTTCTACGAGCAGTACTTC. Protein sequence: CSARAFYEQYF.

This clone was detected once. The CDR3 region is CSASGGGNEAFF. CDR3 coding DNA: TGCAGCGCCTCCGGGGGGGGAAATGAAGCTTTCTTT. This chain joins TRBV29-1 and TRBJ1-1, with D tentatively TRBD1 (5 bases). This CDR3 is built from 12 residues. Trimming removed 7 bases at V and 7 bases at J, with 16 bases between. Germline V gene sequence: CDR1 SQVTM, CDR2 ANQGSEA. The variable domain in full, completed from reference TRBV29-1 and TRBJ1-1, reads SAVISQKPSRDICQRGTSLTIQCQVDSQVTMMFWYRQQPGQSLTLIATANQGSEATYESGFVIDKFPISRPNLTFSTLTVSNMSPEDSSIYLCSASGGGNEAFFGQGTRLTVV.

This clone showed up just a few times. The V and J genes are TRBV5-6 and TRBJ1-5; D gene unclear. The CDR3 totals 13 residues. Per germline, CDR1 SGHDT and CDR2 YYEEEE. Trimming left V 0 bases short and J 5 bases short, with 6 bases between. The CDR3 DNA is TGTGCCAGCAGCTTGGGGAGTTATCAGCCCCAGCATTTT. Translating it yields CASSLGSYQPQHF.

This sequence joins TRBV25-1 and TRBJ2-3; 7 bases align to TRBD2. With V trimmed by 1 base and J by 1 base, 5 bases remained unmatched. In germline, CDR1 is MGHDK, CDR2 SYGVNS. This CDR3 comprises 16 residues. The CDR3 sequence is CASSESGEGGTDTQYF. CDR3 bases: TGTGCCAGCAGTGAATCGGGGGAGGGCGGCACAGATACGCAGTATTTT.

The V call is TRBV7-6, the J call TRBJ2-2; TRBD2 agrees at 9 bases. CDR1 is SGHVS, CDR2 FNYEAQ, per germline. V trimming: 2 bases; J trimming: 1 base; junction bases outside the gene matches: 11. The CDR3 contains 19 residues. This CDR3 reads CASSLIVAGGPGNTGELFF. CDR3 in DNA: TGTGCCAGCAGCTTAATCGTCGCGGGAGGGCCGGGGAACACCGGGGAGCTGTTTTTT.

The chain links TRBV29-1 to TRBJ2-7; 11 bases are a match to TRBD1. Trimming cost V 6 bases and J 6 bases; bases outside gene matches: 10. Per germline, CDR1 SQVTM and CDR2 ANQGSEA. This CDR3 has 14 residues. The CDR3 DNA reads TGCAGCGTGAGGACAGGGGGCGTCTCTCGCGAGCAGTACTTC. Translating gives CSVRTGGVSREQYF.